The rows below give T cell receptor beta chains drawn from one sample of a study of blood T cell repertoires in COVID-19. Profiling relied on immunoSEQ multiplex PCR, and the TCRdb table lists in-frame clones only, not all of them. The sample lists approximately 230,000 clones; around 84% were seen once. The sequenced sample was peripheral blood. The receptors were gathered from a man aged 30 to 39 with active or convalescent COVID-19. Both conserved end residues are part of each CDR3. The order of the fields is CDR3 DNA, CDR3 protein, V gene, J gene, D gene. A D gene is named only where the DNA matches it firmly.

CDR3 DNA: TGTGCCAGCAGTTTTTCGGGTCAGCCCCAGCATTTT; CDR3 protein: CASSFSGQPQHF; V gene: TRBV27; J gene: TRBJ1-5; D gene: .
CDR3 DNA: TGTGCAAGCAAATTGAACACCGGGGAGCTGTTTTTT; CDR3 protein: CASKLNTGELFF; V gene: TRBV12-2; J gene: TRBJ2-2; D gene: .
CDR3 DNA: TGTGCCAGCACTGCTGGGGAGGGGGTCAATTCACCCCTCCACTTT; CDR3 protein: CASTAGEGVNSPLHF; V gene: TRBV6-5; J gene: TRBJ1-6; D gene: .
CDR3 DNA: TGTGCCAGCAGTCTGGAGCGGGGGGAGGACGAGCAGTACTTC; CDR3 protein: CASSLERGEDEQYF; V gene: TRBV28; J gene: TRBJ2-7; D gene: TRBD2
CDR3 DNA: TGTGCCACCAGTGATCCTGTCCAGGGTTGGTTTGGCTACACCTTC; CDR3 protein: CATSDPVQGWFGYTF; V gene: TRBV24-1; J gene: TRBJ1-2; D gene: .
CDR3 DNA: TGTGCCTGGAGTAAAAACCGGGGAACTAATGAAAAACTGTTTTTT; CDR3 protein: CAWSKNRGTNEKLFF; V gene: TRBV30; J gene: TRBJ1-4; D gene: .
CDR3 DNA: TGTGCCAGCCTACAGGAGTCATCCTATAATTCACCCCTCCACTTT; CDR3 protein: CASLQESSYNSPLHF; V gene: TRBV2; J gene: TRBJ1-6; D gene: .
CDR3 DNA: TGTGCCAGCAGTGGTAGCGGGGGGAGGGAGCAGTACTTC; CDR3 protein: CASSGSGGREQYF; V gene: TRBV12-3/TRBV12-4; J gene: TRBJ2-7; D gene: TRBD2
CDR3 DNA: TGTGCCAGTAGCCCGAGAGGCAATCAGCCCCAGCATTTT; CDR3 protein: CASSPRGNQPQHF; V gene: TRBV19; J gene: TRBJ1-5; D gene: .
CDR3 DNA: TGTGCCTGGAGTATAGGGGTTAGCGGAGCGAACAATGAGCAGTTCTTC; CDR3 protein: CAWSIGVSGANNEQFF; V gene: TRBV30; J gene: TRBJ2-1; D gene: .
CDR3 DNA: TGTGCCAGCAGTCGGGGGACAGTTCAAGCTTTCTTT; CDR3 protein: CASSRGTVQAFF; V gene: TRBV2; J gene: TRBJ1-1; D gene: TRBD1
CDR3 DNA: TGTGCCAGTAGTAGAGGGCCAGGAATGAACACTGAAGCTTTCTTT; CDR3 protein: CASSRGPGMNTEAFF; V gene: TRBV19; J gene: TRBJ1-1; D gene: .
CDR3 DNA: TGTGCCAGCAGCGGACAGGGGGGAAGGGATTCACCCCTCCACTTT; CDR3 protein: CASSGQGGRDSPLHF; V gene: TRBV5-4; J gene: TRBJ1-6; D gene: TRBD1
CDR3 DNA: TGTGCCAGCAGCTTAGGACAGGGGGGGTCCTACGAGCAGTACTTC; CDR3 protein: CASSLGQGGSYEQYF; V gene: TRBV11-3; J gene: TRBJ2-7; D gene: TRBD1